This TCR beta chain stems from a study of radiotherapy plus CTLA-4 blockade in lung cancer listed by TCRdb under 2018. A note on the overall study: Among enrolled patients, under 20% had an objective response and about 30% reached disease control.

Based on the germline V gene (reference sequence), the CDR1 and CDR2 sequences are SGHNT and YYREEE. The CDR3 covers 14 residues, taking in both the cysteine and the phenylalanine. The only DNA kept is the CDR3, 42 bases in frame from the first base. For this chain, trimming is 4 bases at the V end and 5 bases at the J end, and the number of junction bases without a gene match is 4. The library was built by means of the immunoSEQ multiplex PCR assay. The table was pulled from immuneACCESS by TCRdb, which kept in-frame rearrangements only. Such tables lose some clones; where checked, under half of the loss comes from unresolved V genes, and the rest has no known cause. This sample lists roughly 59,000 clones; approximately 68% were detected once. The ten largest clones add up to approximately 8.3% of the sample. Points on this clone: Its antigen remains unidentified. No much larger clonotype is one base removed from it; base qualities were not supplied.

What the work shows at the level of the full study, not this receptor alone: After treatment with radiotherapy and ipilimumab, TCR clones that originated in tumors expanded in peripheral blood. The strongest predictors of response were reported to be early dynamic shifts in blood T cell clones along with a rise in serum interferon-beta following radiation.

The study tested focal radiation therapy combined with CTLA-4 blockade (ipilimumab) in patients with chemo-refractory metastatic non-small-cell lung cancer. The chain is made from TRBV5-4 and TRBJ2-1; a stretch of 9 junction bases matches TRBD1. The source of this sequence is a human donor with non-small cell lung cancer whose response to radiotherapy plus ipilimumab could not be evaluated. Specimen: peripheral blood, collected from a patient treated with radiotherapy plus ipilimumab. The DNA sequence is given as TGTGCCAGCAGCGGCCGGGACAGGGACAATGAGCAGTTCTTC. It encodes CASSGRDRDNEQFF. The full variable domain, with segments outside the CDR3 supplied by the reference TRBV5-4 and TRBJ2-1 proteins, appears as ETGVTQSPTHLIKTRGQQVTLRCSSQSGHNTVSWYQQALGQGPQFIFQYYREEENGRGNFPPRFSGLQFPNYSSELNVNALELDDSALYLCASSGRDRDNEQFFGPGTRLTVL.